A single sample is the source of the 10 T cell receptor beta chains below, sequenced in a study of cytomegalovirus exposure and HLA in healthy donors. Use of 60 Vbeta and 13 Jbeta primers characterized the PCR. Here immunoSEQ multiplex PCR was the method, and the copy in TCRdb shows in-frame clones only, minus some. The specimen's table records 150,000 or so clones. Material for sequencing was PBMCs. The receptors were sampled from a woman aged 45 to 65 in good health and CMV-seronegative.

This chain joins TRBV27 and TRBJ2-7, with 8 nucleotides matching TRBD2. V was pared by 6 bases and J by 5 bases, with 6 bases of the junction left unmatched. The CDR3 contains 13 residues. Germline CDR1 reads MNHEY; CDR2 reads SMNVEV (reference sequence). CDR3 protein: CASRLSGGHEQYF. The CDR3 DNA reads as TGTGCCAGCAGACTCAGCGGGGGCCACGAGCAGTACTTC.

The chain joins TRBV30 to TRBJ2-5; TRBD2 matches at 11 bases. V lost 2 bases and J lost 5; bases outside the gene matches: 1. Germline CDR1 GTSNPN, CDR2 SVGIG (reference sequence). This CDR3 region has 13 residues. The CDR3 loop reads CAWSPSGGETQYF. CDR3 nucleotide sequence: TGTGCCTGGAGTCCTAGCGGGGGGGAGACCCAGTACTTC.

V is TRBV27 and J is TRBJ1-3; no clear D gene. CDR3 size: 19 residues. Per germline, CDR1 MNHEY and CDR2 SMNVEV (reference sequence). The V end lost 6 bases, the J end lost 4 bases, and 28 bases lay between the germline ends. DNA of the CDR3: TGTGCCAGCAGGAACCCCCCCCCAGATTCAATTGCACCCGGAAACACCATATATTTT. It yields the protein CASRNPPPDSIAPGNTIYF.

This chain joins TRBV6-1 and TRBJ2-5; 8 positions match TRBD1. V dropped 6 bases and J dropped 2; count of bases not matched to a gene: 5. From germline, CDR1 is MNHNS and CDR2 SASEGT. CDR3 length equals 14 residues. The CDR3: CASSQGASQETQYF. Written as DNA, the CDR3 is TGTGCCAGCAGCCAGGGGGCTTCTCAAGAGACCCAGTACTTC.

The genes are TRBV6-1 and TRBJ2-7; 8 bases map to TRBD2. Per germline, CDR1 MNHNS and CDR2 SASEGT. With V trimmed by 8 bases and J by 2 bases, 11 bases remained unmatched. CDR3 length: 15 residues. CDR3 amino acids: CASLGRGAETYEQYF. CDR3 coding DNA: TGTGCCAGCTTGGGGCGGGGGGCTGAGACCTACGAGCAGTACTTC.

V gene TRBV4-1 combines with J gene TRBJ2-1; 13 nucleotides match TRBD2. The trim removed 1 base at V and 4 bases at J, leaving 4 bases unmatched. Germline V gene sequence: CDR1 MGHRA, CDR2 YSYEKL. CDR3 size: 17 residues. The CDR3 sequence is CASSQATGLAGYNEQFF. In nucleotides, the CDR3 is TGCGCCAGCAGCCAAGCCACGGGACTAGCGGGGTACAATGAGCAGTTCTTC.

V is TRBV6-6 and J is TRBJ1-5; 8 bases map to TRBD1. The CDR3 runs to 15 residues. Losses at the gene ends were 6 bases for V and 5 bases for J; bases not matched to a gene: 9. Germline assignment: CDR1 MNHNY and CDR2 SVGAGI (reference sequence). The CDR3 coding sequence is TGTGCCAGCAGCCCGACAGGGGAACGGGATCAGCCCCAGCATTTT. Its protein product is CASSPTGERDQPQHF.

V is TRBV15 and J is TRBJ1-2; possible D gene TRBD1, 5 bases. V was shortened by 6 bases and J by 2 bases, with 7 bases between the two germline ends. Germline values: CDR1 LNHNV, CDR2 YYDKDF (reference sequence). The length of the CDR3 is 12 residues. Written as DNA, the CDR3 is TGTGCCACCAGTCGACAGAACTATGGCTACACCTTC. Protein product: CATSRQNYGYTF.

V usage is TRBV6-5 and J usage is TRBJ1-6; D possibly corresponds to TRBD1 (5 bases). The CDR3 is 14 amino acids. The germline V gene encodes CDR1 MNHEY and CDR2 SVGAGI. Trimming cost V 7 bases and J 8 bases, with 15 bases left between them. CDR3 sequence: CASTWGDGYSPLHF. The CDR3 coding sequence is TGTGCCAGCACCTGGGGGGACGGATATTCACCCCTCCACTTT.

The genes are TRBV29-1 and TRBJ2-7, with unresolved D. V gave up 3 bases and J gave up 4 bases, with 7 bases separating them. This CDR3 is built from 11 residues. CDR1 SQVTM and CDR2 ANQGSEA come from the germline V gene. The CDR3 region is CSVESSYEQYF. CDR3 DNA sequence: TGCAGCGTTGAGTCTTCTTACGAGCAGTACTTC.